This paragraph covers one T cell receptor (beta chain) sequence. The data derive from a study of blood T cell repertoires in COVID-19. Study information: T cells, B-cell-depleted T cells, or PBMCs supplied cDNA or gDNA.

Original processing notes: The authors estimated nucleated cell counts from reference gene primer amplification. Sequencing was performed with immunoSEQ multiplex PCR; in TCRdb, only in-frame clones are kept and a portion is missing. D and trimming were read from the DNA, whereas the V and J calls and clone size are those reported in that table. This sample has some 120,000 clones; 90% occur once, and the top ten carry roughly 4.5%. The receptor was isolated from a man in his 60s with COVID-19, enrolled during active disease. Input material: peripheral blood.

The CDR3, as DNA: TGTGCCTGGAGTGTATCCGGGACTTATCCTTCCTACAATGAGCAGTTCTTC. Protein: CAWSVSGTYPSYNEQFF. The rearrangement joins TRBV30 to TRBJ2-1; D perhaps matches TRBD2 (6 bases). Trimming took 0 bases from V and 1 from J, leaving 16 bases between them. This CDR3 is 17 amino acids long. Germline V gene lookup returns CDR1 GTSNPN and CDR2 SVGIG (reference sequence).